The 17 T cell receptor beta chains below come from one sample, sequenced in a study of blood T cell repertoires in COVID-19. Here immunoSEQ multiplex PCR was the method, and the copy in TCRdb shows in-frame clones only, minus some. The sample holds around 170,000 clones, about 84% seen once. Material for sequencing was PBMCs or T cells enriched from blood (not recorded which). These receptors all come from a man between 45 and 60 years old who had recovered from COVID-19.

The V gene is TRBV6-5, the J gene TRBJ2-1; the match to TRBD2 covers 8 bases. V lost 1 base and J lost 7; bases outside the gene matches: 6. This CDR3 comprises 15 residues. Germline CDR1 and CDR2: MNHEY and SVGAGI. CDR3 in DNA: TGTGCCAGCAGTTACTACGGACTAGCTGAGAATGAGCAGTTCTTC. As protein: CASSYYGLAENEQFF.

The V and J genes are TRBV19 and TRBJ2-3, with a weak D call TRBD1 (7 bases). Deletions cut 3 bases from V and 6 bases from J, with 19 bases between. From germline, CDR1 is LNHDA and CDR2 SQIVND (reference sequence). The CDR3 totals 16 residues. The CDR3 loop reads CASSIGGQIRRDTQYF. The CDR3 nucleotides are TGTGCCAGTAGTATCGGGGGACAGATCCGTCGGGATACGCAGTATTTT.

The rearrangement uses TRBV4-1 and TRBJ2-1; TRBD2 matches 8 bases. Looked up from germline, CDR1 is MGHRA and CDR2 is YSYEKL. Trimming at V came to 4 bases and at J to 2 bases, leaving 10 bases not matched to a gene. This CDR3 is built from 17 residues. CDR3 in amino acids: CASSPLSGALPYNEQFF. The CDR3, as DNA: TGCGCCAGCAGCCCCCTTAGCGGGGCCTTACCCTACAATGAGCAGTTCTTC.

The rearrangement uses TRBV11-1 and TRBJ1-4; 7 bases map to TRBD1. The junction had 11 bases not matched to a gene; V was cut back by 5 bases and J by 8 bases. The germline CDR1 and CDR2 sequences are SGHAT and FQDESV (reference sequence). This CDR3 is built from 15 residues. The CDR3 is CASSKRTGGAEKLFF. CDR3 DNA: TGTGCCAGCAGCAAACGGACAGGAGGTGCCGAAAAACTGTTTTTT.

This clone was detected only once. V and J are TRBV2 and TRBJ2-7, with a tentative D call TRBD1 (5 bases). V lost 8 bases, J lost 4 bases, and 15 bases lay in between. Per the germline V gene, CDR1 is SNHLY and CDR2 is FYNNEI. The CDR3 covers 13 residues. The CDR3 sequence: CASDEQPGYEQYF. The CDR3 region has the DNA TGTGCCAGCGACGAGCAGCCAGGGTACGAGCAGTACTTC. The full variable domain, its missing parts supplied by reference TRBV2 and TRBJ2-7, is EPEVTQTPSHQVTQMGQEVILRCVPISNHLYFYWYRQILGQKVEFLVSFYNNEISEKSEIFDDQFSVERPDGSNFTLKIRSTKLEDSAMYFCASDEQPGYEQYFGPGTRLTVT.

This clone was seen a few times. The chain joins TRBV7-9 to TRBJ1-4, with TRBD1 matching over 7 bases. The germline CDR1 and CDR2 sequences are SEHNR and FQNEAQ (reference sequence). The V gene end was trimmed by 0 bases and the J gene end by 3 bases; junction bases not matched to a gene: 7. The CDR3 runs to 17 residues. The CDR3 sequence is CASSLAPQGQANEKLFF. As DNA, the CDR3 is TGTGCCAGCAGCTTAGCACCACAGGGGCAGGCTAATGAAAAACTGTTTTTT.

The chain combines TRBV18 with TRBJ1-5; D is perhaps TRBD1 (6 bases). The CDR3 spans 15 residues. In germline, CDR1 is KGHSH, CDR2 LQKENI. V lost 4 bases, J lost 5 bases, and 15 bases lay in between. The CDR3 DNA sequence: TGTGCCAGCTCACGCTCACAGGGTCGGGATCAGCCCCAGCATTTT. Its translation is CASSRSQGRDQPQHF.

The J gene is TRBJ1-4, the V gene TRBV5-1; TRBD1 agrees at 8 bases. Germline loops: CDR1 SGHRS, CDR2 YFSETQ. With 1 base clipped from V and 8 bases from J, the junction kept 7 bases outside the gene matches. The CDR3 runs 15 residues. This chain's CDR3 is CASSLTGTGPEKLFF. CDR3 DNA: TGCGCCAGCAGCTTGACCGGGACAGGCCCCGAAAAACTGTTTTTT.

This clone came up a few times. The rearrangement links TRBV27 to TRBJ2-3; the match to TRBD2 covers 9 bases. Germline CDR1 and CDR2: MNHEY and SMNVEV (reference sequence). The CDR3 is 15 amino acids. The V and J ends lost 5 bases and 5 bases, in that order; junction bases with no gene match: 8. The CDR3 sequence is CASSALGGGGDTQYF. The CDR3 DNA reads TGTGCCAGCAGTGCCCTTGGCGGGGGGGGAGATACGCAGTATTTT.

The chain joins TRBV7-9 to TRBJ1-5; D is unresolved. CDR1 is SEHNR and CDR2 is FQNEAQ in the germline V gene (reference sequence). V was trimmed by 0 bases and J by 6 bases, leaving 6 bases between them. The CDR3 runs to 13 residues. CDR3 loop: CASSLAYGQPQHF. CDR3 coding DNA: TGTGCCAGCAGCTTAGCTTACGGTCAGCCCCAGCATTTT.

The chain links TRBV24-1 to TRBJ2-1; 9 positions match TRBD1. Germline values: CDR1 KGHDR, CDR2 SFDVKD. With V trimmed by 3 bases and J by 8 bases, 16 bases remained unmatched. This CDR3 has 18 amino acids. CDR3 in amino acids: CATSDPSQPGTGWDEQFF. The CDR3 bases are TGTGCCACCAGTGATCCGAGCCAGCCCGGGACAGGGTGGGATGAGCAGTTCTTC.

This chain joins TRBV18 and TRBJ2-7; 10 bases line up with TRBD1. The CDR3 is 14 residues long. With V trimmed by 2 bases and J by 5 bases, 3 bases remained unmatched. Germline CDR1 KGHSH, CDR2 LQKENI. CDR3 nucleotide sequence: TGTGCCAGCTCACCAGAGGACAGGGGGAACGAGCAGTACTTC. Its protein is CASSPEDRGNEQYF.

J is TRBJ1-1 and V is TRBV30; 7 bases line up with TRBD1. J gave up 6 bases and V 2 bases, and 15 bases lay outside the gene matches. Germline V gene data show CDR1 as GTSNPN and CDR2 as SVGIG (reference sequence). The CDR3 is 16 residues long. The CDR3 protein is CAWSPLRTGVGAEAFF. CDR3 nucleotide sequence: TGTGCCTGGAGTCCGCTTAGGACAGGCGTCGGGGCTGAAGCTTTCTTT.

The V and J genes are TRBV7-8 and TRBJ1-5; D gene uncertain. Germline V gene lookup returns CDR1 SGHVS and CDR2 FQNEAQ. This CDR3 is built from 14 residues. The V and J ends lost 2 bases and 2 bases respectively, with 7 bases between them. CDR3 in DNA: TGTGCCAGCAGCTTAAACCCGGGCAATCAGCCCCAGCATTTT. As protein: CASSLNPGNQPQHF.

The J gene is TRBJ1-1, the V gene TRBV6-1; perhaps TRBD1 as D (6 bases). Trimming removed 1 base from V and 4 bases from J, with 10 bases in between. The CDR3 length is 14 residues. Germline-derived CDR1 and CDR2 are MNHNS and SASEGT. The DNA for the CDR3 is TGTGCCAGCAGTGAAGTCCAGGGGAGCACTGAAGCTTTCTTT. This gives the protein CASSEVQGSTEAFF.

The chain has TRBV6-2 or TRBV6-3 and TRBJ2-4; 8 bases agree with TRBD2. The germline CDR1 and CDR2 sequences are MNHEY and SVGEGT. J was trimmed by 4 bases and V by 2 bases; bases with no gene match: 10. The CDR3 contains 17 residues. CDR3 sequence reads: CASSYGGSGDDKNIQYF. DNA of the CDR3: TGTGCCAGCAGTTACGGGGGTAGCGGGGACGATAAAAACATTCAGTACTTC.

This rearrangement joins TRBV29-1 to TRBJ1-6, with 7 bases fitting TRBD1. Per germline, CDR1 SQVTM and CDR2 ANQGSEA. The CDR3 consists of 14 residues. V dropped 6 bases and J dropped 8; count of bases not matched to a gene: 10. CDR3 amino acids: CSVSTGLIDSPLHF. In DNA, the CDR3 is TGCAGCGTCTCGACAGGGTTGATAGATTCACCCCTCCACTTT. The whole variable domain, remainder taken from reference TRBV29-1 and TRBJ1-6, is SAVISQKPSRDICQRGTSLTIQCQVDSQVTMMFWYRQQPGQSLTLIATANQGSEATYESGFVIDKFPISRPNLTFSTLTVSNMSPEDSSIYLCSVSTGLIDSPLHFGNGTRLTVT.